This T cell receptor beta chain derives from a study of cytomegalovirus exposure and HLA in healthy donors. With 60 Vbeta and 13 Jbeta primers, the PCR was carried out. Produced via immunoSEQ multiplex PCR; TCRdb's table is partial and in-frame only. The sample carries about 120,000 clones, approximately 81% recorded once. This CDR3 contains 16 residues. Germline V gene sequence: CDR1 SGHRS, CDR2 YFSETQ. Trimming pared 4 bases from V and 6 bases from J, leaving 19 bases between. Specimen: PBMCs. The chain combines TRBV5-1 with TRBJ2-2, with D possibly matching TRBD1 (7 bases). The sequence came from a man between 18 and 35 years old in good health and CMV-seronegative. Here the CDR3 DNA reads TGCGCCAGCAGCGGAGGGACAGCCAGGAGGCCCGGGGAGCTGTTTTTT. This gives the protein CASSGGTARRPGELFF.